The 14 T cell receptor beta chains below all came from one sample that was sequenced in a study of identical twins. TCRdb fed the 5' RACE reads into MiXCR, producing one record per CDR3 protein. This repertoire shows around 1.7 million distinct CDR3 sequences, around 33% found once; its top ten account for 0.27%. The sequenced material came from cord blood. All receptors derive from a newborn girl in good health.

This chain connects TRBV5-1 to TRBJ2-7; 12 nucleotides align to TRBD1. Looked up from germline, CDR1 is SGHRS and CDR2 is YFSETQ. Losses at the gene ends were 5 bases for V and 5 bases for J; bases not matched to a gene: 5. This CDR3 has 14 residues. The CDR3 loop is CASRLGTGGDEQYF. The CDR3 nucleotides read TGCGCCAGCAGACTCGGGACAGGGGGCGACGAGCAGTACTTC.

The chain carries TRBV29-1 and TRBJ2-5; 7 bases map to TRBD2. Germline assignment: CDR1 SQVTM and CDR2 ANQGSEA. The CDR3 contains 13 residues. With 7 bases clipped from V and 11 bases from J, the junction kept 16 bases outside the gene matches. In nucleotides, the CDR3 is TGCAGCGCCTTCGGGGGTAGAGGTAGCGGGCAGTACTTC. It is translated as CSAFGGRGSGQYF.

This clonotype was detected only a few times. V usage is TRBV4-1 and J usage is TRBJ1-5; no clear D gene. The V and J ends lost 4 bases and 6 bases respectively, with 22 bases between them. This CDR3 contains 17 residues. Germline V CDR1 and CDR2: MGHRA, YSYEKL. CDR3 in DNA: TGCGCCAGCAGCCGCTTTGAAGGGCCCGTCGGGAGTCAGCCCCAGCATTTT. Translation: CASSRFEGPVGSQPQHF.

This clonotype has more than one count but fewer than ten. As DNA, the CDR3 is TGCAGCGTTGGCAAAAACTATGGCTACACCTTC. Protein: CSVGKNYGYTF. The V and J genes are TRBV29-1 and TRBJ1-2; D is unclear. The CDR3 is 11 amino acids. The ends were cut back, 4 bases at V and 2 bases at J, with 5 bases in the middle. Germline V gene sequence: CDR1 SQVTM, CDR2 ANQGSEA.

The chain has TRBV18 and TRBJ2-4; 8 bases agree with TRBD1. The DNA end favors TRBJ2-5, so the J call may be wrong. Germline V gene lookup returns CDR1 KGHSH and CDR2 LQKENI. This CDR3 has 15 amino acids. The CDR3 nucleotides are TGTGCCAGCTCACCTATGACAGGGGAGAGGGAGACCCAGTACTTC. The encoded protein is CASSPMTGERETQYF.

In regard to this clonotype: One end of the junction is discordant with germline, which a read error may explain. This chain joins TRBV12-3 or TRBV12-4 and TRBJ2-3; 7 bases line up with TRBD1. This CDR3 has 15 amino acids. The CDR3 sequence: CASTYKTGPTDTRYF. DNA of the CDR3: TGTGCCAGCACCTATAAGACAGGGCCCACAGATACGCGGTATTTT.

The V and J genes are TRBV20-1 and TRBJ2-7, with TRBD2 identical over 8 bases. In germline, CDR1 is DFQATT, CDR2 SNEGSKA (reference sequence). The CDR3 consists of 12 residues. V was pared by 2 bases and J by 7 bases, with 4 bases of the junction left unmatched. The CDR3 protein is CSARPAGEEQYF. CDR3 DNA sequence: TGCAGTGCTAGACCAGCGGGAGAGGAGCAGTACTTC.

This chain joins TRBV29-1 and TRBJ2-7, with D unclear. Germline CDR1 reads SQVTM; CDR2 reads ANQGSEA. The CDR3 covers 16 residues. V was cut by 2 bases and J by 3 bases, with 20 bases left in between. The CDR3 protein is CSVELYTATRGYEQYF. The CDR3, as DNA: TGCAGCGTTGAACTATACACGGCCACCAGAGGCTACGAGCAGTACTTC.

The chain uses TRBV6-1 and TRBJ2-2; TRBD2 matches 14 bases. CDR1 is MNHNS and CDR2 is SASEGT in the germline V gene. The length of the CDR3 is 17 residues. The ends lost 5 bases at V and 4 bases at J; junction bases unmatched: 6. The CDR3 spells CASSRTSGRWGTGELFF. CDR3 bases: TGTGCCAGCAGTCGGACTAGCGGGAGGTGGGGCACCGGGGAGCTGTTTTTT.

This clonotype has a single count. V gene TRBV24-1 combines with J gene TRBJ2-3; 9 nucleotides line up with TRBD2. This CDR3 is built from 15 residues. Germline V CDR1 and CDR2: KGHDR, SFDVKD. Trimming cost V 2 bases and J 8 bases; bases outside gene matches: 7. The CDR3 region has the DNA TGTGCCACCAGTGATTCCGGGACTAGCTCAGGTACGCAGTATTTT. Translating gives CATSDSGTSSGTQYF.

The chain employs TRBV14 and TRBJ2-5, with D unclear. The germline V gene has CDR1 SGHDN and CDR2 FVKESK. V lost 3 bases, J lost 11 bases, and 16 bases lay in between. This CDR3 contains 13 residues. CDR3 in DNA: TGTGCCAGCAGCCAGACGCTTTTGGATGAGCAGTACTTC. Its protein product is CASSQTLLDEQYF.

The genes are TRBV20-1 and TRBJ2-3; TRBD2 aligns across 10 bases. Germline V lookup: CDR1 DFQATT, CDR2 SNEGSKA (reference sequence). V lost 3 bases to trimming and J lost 2 bases; unmatched junction nucleotides: 5. The CDR3 length is 15 residues. The DNA of the CDR3 is TGCAGTGCTAGGGAGCGGGGGGGCCCCACAGATACGCAGTATTTT. This translates into CSARERGGPTDTQYF.

The J gene is TRBJ1-2, the V gene TRBV27; no firm D call. This CDR3 region has 13 residues. V was shortened by 8 bases and J by 0 bases, with 10 bases between the two germline ends. The germline gives CDR1 MNHEY, CDR2 SMNVEV (reference sequence). The CDR3 DNA reads as TGTGCCAGCGCTCGACTCGCTAACTATGGCTACACCTTC. Amino acid sequence: CASARLANYGYTF.

This clonotype was detected a few times. The chain links TRBV12-3 or TRBV12-4 to TRBJ2-1; D gene unclear. V was trimmed by 6 bases and J by 7 bases, leaving 16 bases between them. The CDR3 spans 14 residues. The CDR3 sequence: CASSPLEAENEQFF. The DNA of the CDR3 is TGTGCCAGCAGCCCACTTGAGGCAGAGAATGAGCAGTTCTTC.